This is a list of T cell receptor beta chains from one sample in a study of tumor and adjacent non-tumor tissue in lung cancer. TCRdb processed the multiplex PCR reads anew with MiXCR; each CDR3 protein has one entry. The sample holds around 74,000 distinct CDR3 sequences, under 70% seen once. The sequenced sample was lung tumor tissue. Receptors were obtained from a woman in her seventies with non-small cell lung cancer. Each CDR3 is given with its conserved first and last residue. A D gene is named only where the DNA matches it firmly. Clone size is shown for a subset of rows, as once, few, many or a class of expanded clone.

-	-	TRBV29-1	TRBJ1-2	TGTAGCGTTGTTACCCCCGGACATATCTATGGCTACACCTTC	CSVVTPGHIYGYTF
-	-	TRBV11-2	TRBJ1-2	TGTGCCAGCAGCTCGACATGTGTTTCTGGCTACACCTTC	CASSSTCVSGYTF
many	TRBD1	TRBV6-5	TRBJ2-7	TGTGCCAGCAGTTACCACCGGGACAGGGACCCCTACGAGCAGTACTTC	CASSYHRDRDPYEQYF
few	-	TRBV25-1	TRBJ2-2	TGTGCCAGCAGACCTAGCGCGAACACCGGGGAGCTGTTTTTT	CASRPSANTGELFF
few	-	TRBV7-8	TRBJ2-1	TGTGCCAGCAGCTTAGTCCGGGAGGGGGCTGAGCAGTTCTTC	CASSLVREGAEQFF
medium-sized	-	TRBV29-1	TRBJ2-5	TGCAGCGTTGAACGAGGGGGGAGAAGGGAGACCCAGTACTTC	CSVERGGRRETQYF
-	-	TRBV6-5	TRBJ2-3	TGTACCAGCAGTTACTCGGTTACGAACACAGATACGCAGTATTTT	CTSSYSVTNTDTQYF
-	-	TRBV6-5	TRBJ2-7	TGTGCCAGCACCCCGATATGGGATAGGAACGAGCAGTACTTC	CASTPIWDRNEQYF
-	TRBD1	TRBV29-1	TRBJ2-5	TGCAGTGCTATAGGGACAGGGGAGTACCAAGAGACCCAGTACTTC	CSAIGTGEYQETQYF
-	TRBD2	TRBV6-5	TRBJ2-1	TGTGCCAGCAGTTCGGGACTAGCACGAGTCAATGAGCAATTCTTC	CASSSGLARVNEQFF